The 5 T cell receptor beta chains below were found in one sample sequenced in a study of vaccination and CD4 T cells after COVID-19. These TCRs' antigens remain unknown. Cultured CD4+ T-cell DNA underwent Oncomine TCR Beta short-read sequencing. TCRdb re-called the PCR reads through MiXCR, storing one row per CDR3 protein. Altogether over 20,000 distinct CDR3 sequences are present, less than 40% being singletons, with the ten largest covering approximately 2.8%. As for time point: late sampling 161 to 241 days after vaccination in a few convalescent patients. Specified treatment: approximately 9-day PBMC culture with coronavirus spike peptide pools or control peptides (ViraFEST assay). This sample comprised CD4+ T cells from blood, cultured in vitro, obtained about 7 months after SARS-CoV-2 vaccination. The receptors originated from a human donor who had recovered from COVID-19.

CDR3 sequence reads: CASSLRASYEQYF. CDR3 DNA: TGTGCCAGCAGTCTTCGCGCCTCCTACGAGCAGTACTTC. J is TRBJ2-7 and V is TRBV28; D not certain. This CDR3 comprises 13 residues. Germline V lookup: CDR1 MDHEN, CDR2 SYDVKM. The V end was cut by 5 bases, the J end by 0 bases, with 8 bases between. The full variable domain, with the rest looked up from reference TRBV28 and TRBJ2-7, is DVKVTQSSRYLVKRTGEKVFLECVQDMDHENMFWYRQDPGLGLRLIYFSYDVKMKEKGDIPEGYSVSREKKERFSLILESASTNQTSMYLCASSLRASYEQYFGPGTRLTVT.

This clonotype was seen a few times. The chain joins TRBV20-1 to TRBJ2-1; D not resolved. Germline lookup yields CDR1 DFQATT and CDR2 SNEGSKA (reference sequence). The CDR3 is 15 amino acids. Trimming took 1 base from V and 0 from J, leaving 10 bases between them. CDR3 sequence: CSARVARRSYNEQFF. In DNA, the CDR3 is TGCAGTGCTAGAGTAGCCCGACGCTCCTACAATGAGCAGTTCTTC.

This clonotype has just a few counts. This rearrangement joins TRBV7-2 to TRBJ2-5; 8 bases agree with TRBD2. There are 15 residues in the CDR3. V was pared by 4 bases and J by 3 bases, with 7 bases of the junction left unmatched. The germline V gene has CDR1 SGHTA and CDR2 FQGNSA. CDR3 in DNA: TGTGCCAGCAGCTGGCGGGGGGACTCGAAAGAGACCCAGTACTTC. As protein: CASSWRGDSKETQYF.

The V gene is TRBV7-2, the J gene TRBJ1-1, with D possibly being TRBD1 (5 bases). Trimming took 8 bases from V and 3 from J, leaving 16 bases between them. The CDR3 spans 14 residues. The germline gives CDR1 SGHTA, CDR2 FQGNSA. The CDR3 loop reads CASRPAGGYTEAFF. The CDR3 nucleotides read TGTGCCAGCCGCCCGGCGGGGGGGTACACTGAAGCTTTCTTT.

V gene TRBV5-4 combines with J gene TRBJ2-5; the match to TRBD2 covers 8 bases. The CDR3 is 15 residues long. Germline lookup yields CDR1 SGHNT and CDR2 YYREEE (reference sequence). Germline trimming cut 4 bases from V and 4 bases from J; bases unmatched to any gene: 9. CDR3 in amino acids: CASSPGGGAGETQYF. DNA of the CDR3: TGTGCCAGCAGCCCCGGGGGGGGCGCGGGAGAGACCCAGTACTTC. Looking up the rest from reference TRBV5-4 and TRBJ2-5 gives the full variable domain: ETGVTQSPTHLIKTRGQQVTLRCSSQSGHNTVSWYQQALGQGPQFIFQYYREEENGRGNFPPRFSGLQFPNYSSELNVNALELDDSALYLCASSPGGGAGETQYFGPGTRLLVL.